The source of this T cell receptor (beta chain) is a study of shared clonotypes between healthy human individuals (TCRdb year 2020). Study-wide context: The cohort included a few men and a couple of women between 18 and 49 years of age. For each donor, CD4 naive and CD4 memory were each given three plates, CD8 naive was given two plates, and CD8 memory was given one plate. To estimate repertoire size and how much clonotypes are shared between individuals, the study performed deep sequencing of blood TCR repertoires from roughly five healthy adults. Per donor, leukapheresis produced somewhere between about 0.8 and 9 billion PBMCs. To increase sequencing depth and limit assay-specific biases, TCR repertoire library preparation and sequencing were carried out by different laboratories using diverse techniques.

Results the study describes overall, beyond this receptor: Incomplete sequencing was indicated by rarefaction of sorted-subset datasets, despite the large sequencing depth. Pairwise subsampling led to the expectation that sequencing depth would affect the degree of clonotype sharing among donors. Naive subsets generally had larger estimated clonotype richness than memory subsets did. Sampling was limited to blood, and TCR repertoires in tissue likely differ from TCR repertoires in blood. The small number of donors limited the genetic and exposure-history diversity represented. When a few donors were compared, the shared fraction of clonotypes was about 5% for naive CD4, over 3% for naive CD8, 2% to 2.5% for memory CD4, and less than 0.45% for memory CD8. Higher generation probabilities were observed for clonotypes shared by all four sorted-subset donors than for non-shared clonotypes.

The trim is 2 bases for V and 6 bases for J, with a gap of 21 bases between the germline ends. The CDR3 sequence holds 17 residues, the cysteine and phenylalanine included. Of the read, only the CDR3 DNA is kept; its 51 bases are in frame from base 1. CDR1 is given as SGHRS and CDR2 as YFSETQ, both from the germline V gene. Using the deep immunoSEQ assay, TCR CDR3 regions were amplified from genomic DNA by multiplex PCR. Extracted genomic DNA from each cell subset was distributed evenly across all wells of several immunoSEQ 96-well plates, and each plate was treated as a replicate. For sorted subsets, each replicate PCR was loaded with around 200 ng genomic DNA, equivalent to about 30,000 T cell genomes. Purified libraries were quantified with a Qubit 3.0 fluorometer, sized on a Bioanalyzer 2100, and re-quantified with the KAPA Library Quantification kit. Every immunoSEQ 96-well plate was sequenced on a dedicated single-read 150-cycle Illumina NextSeq 550 flow cell. The source study handled its data this way. Because the immunoSEQ output held only junctional sequences and lacked quality scores, the filtering could not match the filtering applied to full-length reads. To assign V/J genes and CDR3, sequences were annotated against IMGT germline references using PyIR, a Python wrapper for IgBLAST v1.9. Reads were removed for weak V/J assignments (E-value above 1e-6), missing CDR3, stop codons, out-of-frame junctions, or ambiguous translated residues. V3J clonotypes were defined by identical inferred V gene, J gene, and CDR3 amino acid sequence. Percentage overlap between repertoires was calculated by dividing the number of shared unique clonotypes by the size of the smaller repertoire. Repertoire richness was assessed with RTK rarefaction, the Chao1 estimator, and Recon v2.1 estimates of unobserved clonotypes. For all TCRbeta clonotypes obtained by the gDNA method from a few donors, generation probabilities were computed with OLGA. Sourced from immuneACCESS, this table was stored by TCRdb with only in-frame sequences that have V and J called. A share of the clones is absent; for the studies checked, an unresolved V gene accounts for under half, and the remainder has no known explanation. That table furnishes V, J and clone size, whereas the DNA furnished D and trimming. This sample has approximately 350,000 clones in its table, and about 74% of those were observed once. 10% of the sample lies in the top ten.

The donors were healthy, HIV-negative adults with no recently reported acute infections or vaccinations. Every donor was a Caucasian adult living in Nashville, Tennessee, USA. CD4+ T cells were enriched by magnetic negative selection; naive cells were then positively selected on CD45RA, and the negative fraction formed the memory subset. After blood collection by leukapheresis, PBMCs were isolated using Ficoll-Histopaque density gradient centrifugation and then cryopreserved in the vapor phase of liquid nitrogen. Purity and quantity of every magnetically sorted T cell population were checked by analytical flow cytometry. From each sorted fraction, genomic DNA was isolated and quantified by UV absorbance on a Nanodrop 2000c. A remark on this clone: This receptor's antigen is unknown. No much larger clonotype is one base removed from it; base qualities were not supplied.

Recombination linked TRBV5-1 to TRBJ2-1, and possibly TRBD1, on 5 matching bases. The source is a young man in good health. Specimen: memory CD4+ T cells sorted from blood. The cell subset or site label, read with the paper, signifies: CD45RA-negative fraction. The nucleotides are TGCGCCAGCAGCTTACCACTACAGGAGTCGACTTTCAATGAGCAGTTCTTC. Translated, this is CASSLPLQESTFNEQFF.